The next 14 T cell receptor beta chains were all read from a single sample in a study of T cell responses to AZD1222 COVID-19 vaccine. This table comes from immunoSEQ multiplex PCR, and its TCRdb copy is limited to in-frame clones, with some not included. The sample holds 55,000 to 70,000 clones; roughly 86% are singletons and the top ten take 7.5% to 9.5%. Sequences were derived from peripheral blood, sampled on day 0 of AZD1222 vaccination. The receptor source for this set is an adult in good health.

The chain links TRBV29-1 to TRBJ2-2; 12 nucleotides agree with TRBD1. CDR1 and CDR2 (germline): SQVTM, ANQGSEA. With 4 bases clipped from V and 7 bases from J, the junction kept 7 bases outside the gene matches. The CDR3 covers 15 residues. CDR3 coding DNA: TGCAGCGTTGCTCGGGACAGGGGGCCTAACGGGGAGCTGTTTTTT. Its translation is CSVARDRGPNGELFF.

The V and J genes are TRBV6-5 and TRBJ1-1; TRBD1 might be the D (6 bases). Trimming removed 5 bases from V and 8 bases from J, with 18 bases in between. Germline V gene sequence: CDR1 MNHEY, CDR2 SVGAGI. The CDR3 extends over 14 amino acids. CDR3 coding DNA: TGTGCCAGCAGTCTTGAAACTACCGGGACAGAAGCTTTCTTT. Translated, it gives CASSLETTGTEAFF.

There are a few counts of this clone. V is TRBV6-4 and J is TRBJ1-6; perhaps TRBD1 as D (5 bases). Germline V CDR1 and CDR2: MRHNA, SNTAGT. V lost 3 bases and J lost 7, with 10 bases in between. The CDR3 is made up of 14 amino acids. The DNA for the CDR3 is TGTGCCAGCAGTGATCGAGGGGAGAATTCACCCCTCCACTTT. It specifies CASSDRGENSPLHF.

The chain links TRBV28 to TRBJ2-7; a possible D gene is TRBD2 (6 bases). The CDR3 totals 15 residues. Looked up from germline, CDR1 is MDHEN and CDR2 is SYDVKM. The V and J ends lost 6 bases and 0 bases respectively, with 15 bases between them. CDR3 in DNA: TGTGCCAGCAGCACGGGACTCACGAGCTCCTACGAGCAGTACTTC. Its translation: CASSTGLTSSYEQYF.

The chain links TRBV5-1 to TRBJ2-7; no firm D call. The germline CDR1 and CDR2 sequences are SGHRS and YFSETQ. Trimming removed 3 bases from V and 3 bases from J, with 13 bases in between. The CDR3 length is 14 residues. CDR3 sequence reads: CASSSSSSSYEQYF. CDR3 bases: TGCGCCAGCAGCTCGTCGAGCAGCAGCTACGAGCAGTACTTC.

This chain links TRBV5-1 with TRBJ2-7, with no clear D. V lost 0 bases, J lost 9 bases, and 16 bases lay in between. The CDR3 length is 14 residues. CDR1 SGHRS and CDR2 YFSETQ come from the germline V gene. The chain's CDR3 is CASSLGRGPAGQYF. CDR3 nucleotide sequence: TGCGCCAGCAGCTTGGGACGAGGTCCTGCAGGGCAGTACTTC.

The rearrangement links TRBV7-6 to TRBJ2-5; D is undetermined. Trimming took 2 bases from V and 1 from J, leaving 8 bases between them. The CDR3 extends over 14 amino acids. The germline CDR1 and CDR2 sequences are SGHVS and FNYEAQ. CDR3 amino acids: CASSLNAVQETQYF. The CDR3 DNA reads TGTGCCAGCAGCTTAAATGCCGTCCAAGAGACCCAGTACTTC.

The chain links TRBV12-3 or TRBV12-4 to TRBJ1-2, with unresolved D. CDR3 length equals 12 residues. Trimming left V 3 bases short and J 8 bases short, with 10 bases between. The CDR3 DNA follows: TGTGCCAGCAGTTTCGGAGTGGACGGCTACACCTTC. This gives the protein CASSFGVDGYTF.

The V call is TRBV4-1, the J call TRBJ1-2, with D perhaps TRBD1 (5 bases). CDR1 and CDR2 from the germline V gene are MGHRA and YSYEKL. Trimming took 0 bases from V and 4 from J, leaving 21 bases between them. This CDR3 is built from 18 residues. The CDR3 protein is CASSQDNRRGAGSYGYTF. CDR3 bases: TGCGCCAGCAGCCAAGATAATCGCAGAGGGGCTGGCTCCTATGGCTACACCTTC.

In regard to this clone: An end of the junction differs from the germline gene, which may be a read error. The rearrangement uses TRBV7-8 and TRBJ2-2; 7 bases map to TRBD2. This CDR3 has 14 amino acids. Germline CDR1 SGHVS, CDR2 FQNEAQ. The CDR3 protein is CASSLAENTGELFF. In nucleotides, the CDR3 is TGTGCCAGCAGCCTAGCGGAAAACACCGGGGAGCTGTTTTTT.

The J gene is TRBJ2-6, the V gene TRBV4-3; D is unclear. V shed 5 bases and J shed 0 bases, with 5 bases lying between them. Germline V lookup: CDR1 LGHNA, CDR2 YSLEER. The length of the CDR3 is 14 residues. CDR3 residues: CASSRDSGANVLTF. The CDR3 DNA sequence: TGCGCCAGCAGCAGAGACTCTGGGGCCAACGTCCTGACTTTC.

The rearrangement joins TRBV7-2 to TRBJ1-4, with unresolved D. Germline V gene sequence: CDR1 SGHTA, CDR2 FQGNSA. The CDR3 has 15 amino acids. V shed 3 bases and J shed 1 base, with 9 bases lying between them. The CDR3 protein is CASSFFSQTNEKLFF. The CDR3 nucleotides read TGTGCCAGCAGCTTTTTTTCACAAACTAATGAAAAACTGTTTTTT. Full variable domain (missing parts from reference TRBV7-2 and TRBJ1-4): GAGVSQSPSNKVTEKGKDVELRCDPISGHTALYWYRQSLGQGLEFLIYFQGNSAPDKSGLPSDRFSAERTGGSVSTLTIQRTQQEDSAVYLCASSFFSQTNEKLFFGSGTQLSVL.

This clone has just one count. The CDR3 here is CASSWTGMSGANVLTF. The CDR3 DNA reads as TGTGCCAGCAGCTGGACAGGGATGTCTGGGGCCAACGTCCTGACTTTC. V and J are TRBV25-1 and TRBJ2-6; 8 positions agree with TRBD1. Trimming at V came to 6 bases and at J to 1 base, leaving 5 bases not matched to a gene. CDR1 is MGHDK, CDR2 SYGVNS, per germline. The CDR3 runs to 16 residues.

CDR3 in amino acids: CASSSPPGRNTGELFF. The CDR3 DNA is TGTGCCAGCAGCTCACCGCCCGGGAGAAACACCGGGGAGCTGTTTTTT. V is TRBV9 and J is TRBJ2-2, with D maybe TRBD2 (6 bases). Per germline, CDR1 SGDLS and CDR2 YYNGEE. The CDR3 covers 16 residues. Deletions cut 4 bases from V and 2 bases from J, with 15 bases between.